The entry below describes one TCR beta chain. Its target is unknown. In TCRdb, the reads were re-called with MiXCR into one record per CDR3 protein. Of about 78,000 distinct CDR3 sequences in the sample, around 42% are singletons; the top ten hold more than 80%. Germline V lookup: CDR1 SGHVS, CDR2 FQNEAQ. This CDR3 is built from 13 residues. V was clipped by 5 bases and J by 3 bases, with 11 bases between them. These data are taken from a study of T cell repertoires in cytomegalovirus infection. Study-level findings and limits: There were HLA-C-restricted CMV-specific TCR beta clonotypes dominating the ex vivo response.

The sequences come from CD8+ T cells from cultured PBMCs, collected from culture after CMV antigen stimulation. V gene TRBV7-8 combines with J gene TRBJ2-7; tentatively, D is TRBD1 or TRBD2 (5 bases each). This clonotype was obtained from a human donor in good health (CMV status not recorded). Some clones in this sample may be carry-over from other donors' samples. DNA of the CDR3: TGTGCCAGCAGCACCGGGACGGACTACGAGCAGTACTTC. The encoded protein is CASSTGTDYEQYF.